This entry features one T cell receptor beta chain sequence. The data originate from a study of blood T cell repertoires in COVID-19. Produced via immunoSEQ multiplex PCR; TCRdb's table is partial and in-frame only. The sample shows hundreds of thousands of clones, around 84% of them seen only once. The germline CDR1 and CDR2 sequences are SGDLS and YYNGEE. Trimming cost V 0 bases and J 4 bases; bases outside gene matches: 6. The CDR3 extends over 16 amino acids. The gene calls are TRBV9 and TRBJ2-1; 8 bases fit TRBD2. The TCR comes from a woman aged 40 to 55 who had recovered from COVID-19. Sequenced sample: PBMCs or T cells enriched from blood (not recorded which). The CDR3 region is CASSVVASGGYNEQFF. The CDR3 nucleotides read TGTGCCAGCAGCGTAGTGGCAAGCGGGGGATACAATGAGCAGTTCTTC.